The following is a T cell receptor beta chain sequence with its context. Its target is unknown. Primers: 60 Vbeta forward and 13 Jbeta reverse. In the study's own analysis: There were about 88 million unique TCR beta chains by a later count, and approximately 10 million of them were shared. This table comes from immunoSEQ multiplex PCR, and its TCRdb copy is limited to in-frame clones, with some not included. The D gene and trimming were derived from the DNA, and the V and J assignments and clone size from that table. Found here are about 60,000 clones, approximately 80% of them singletons; the top ten hold around 2.4%. These data are taken from a study of cytomegalovirus exposure and HLA in healthy donors. Whole-study results and caveats: Previously analyzed data showed that most TCR beta V segments were productive at a frequency of about 87% or about 30%.

Trimming cost V 0 bases and J 8 bases, with 14 bases left between them. CDR3 length: 15 amino acids. The germline V gene encodes CDR1 SGDLS and CDR2 YYNGEE. V usage is TRBV9 and J usage is TRBJ1-4, with a possible D match to TRBD1 (6 bases). The specimen sequenced was PBMCs. The receptor comes from a female donor in good health and CMV-seronegative. The DNA of the CDR3 is TGTGCCAGCAGCGTAGCTTCAGGGGACGGAGAAAAACTGTTTTTT. Its translation is CASSVASGDGEKLFF.